In its sample, the clone carrying this T cell receptor beta chain was seen many times. Its antigen is unknown. Using RNA transcripts as the source, TCR beta CDR3 regions were amplified. HTBI primers were used for first-round RT-PCR of the TCR CDR3. One entry per CDR3 protein results from TCRdb running MiXCR on the multiplex PCR reads. Of more than 300,000 distinct CDR3 sequences in the sample, approximately 14% were seen once. The CDR3 has 16 amino acids. With 4 bases removed from V and 3 bases from J, the gap between germline ends came to 16 bases. CDR1 and CDR2 (germline): SGHRS, YFSETQ. The entry originates in a study of T cells in Graves' hyperthyroidism and ophthalmopathy. Findings of the study overall: The model identified upcoming ophthalmopathy a median around 6 months ahead of onset.

It was uncontrolled infection, other autoimmune disease, pregnancy or lactation that excluded patients. The authors obtained PBMCs from roughly 10 ml of fresh peripheral blood. The chain joins TRBV5-1 to TRBJ2-2; D may match TRBD1 or TRBD2 (6 bases each). The receptor's source is a woman in her fifties or sixties with Graves' hyperthyroidism. Sequenced input: blood. Here the CDR3 DNA reads TGCGCCAGCAGCAGGGGAGGCAGGGGCGACACCGGGGAGCTGTTTTTT. Translation gives CASSRGGRGDTGELFF.